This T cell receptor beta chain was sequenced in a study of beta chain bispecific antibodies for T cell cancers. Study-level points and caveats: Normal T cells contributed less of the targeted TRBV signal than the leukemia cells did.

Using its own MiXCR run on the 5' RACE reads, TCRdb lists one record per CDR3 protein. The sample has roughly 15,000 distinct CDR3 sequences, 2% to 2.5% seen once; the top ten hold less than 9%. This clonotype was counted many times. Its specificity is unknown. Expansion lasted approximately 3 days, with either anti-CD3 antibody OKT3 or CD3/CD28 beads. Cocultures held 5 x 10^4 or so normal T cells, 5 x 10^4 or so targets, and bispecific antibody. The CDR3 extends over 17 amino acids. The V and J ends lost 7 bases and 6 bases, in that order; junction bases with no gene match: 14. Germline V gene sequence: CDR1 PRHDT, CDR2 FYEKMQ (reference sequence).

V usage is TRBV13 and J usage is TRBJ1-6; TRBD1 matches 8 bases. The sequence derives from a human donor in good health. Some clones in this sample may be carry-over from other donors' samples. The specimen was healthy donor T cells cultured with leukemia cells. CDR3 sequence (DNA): TGTGCCAGCACCTTCTCCAGGGGGCGGCATGGTAATTCACCCCTCCACTTT. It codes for CASTFSRGRHGNSPLHF.